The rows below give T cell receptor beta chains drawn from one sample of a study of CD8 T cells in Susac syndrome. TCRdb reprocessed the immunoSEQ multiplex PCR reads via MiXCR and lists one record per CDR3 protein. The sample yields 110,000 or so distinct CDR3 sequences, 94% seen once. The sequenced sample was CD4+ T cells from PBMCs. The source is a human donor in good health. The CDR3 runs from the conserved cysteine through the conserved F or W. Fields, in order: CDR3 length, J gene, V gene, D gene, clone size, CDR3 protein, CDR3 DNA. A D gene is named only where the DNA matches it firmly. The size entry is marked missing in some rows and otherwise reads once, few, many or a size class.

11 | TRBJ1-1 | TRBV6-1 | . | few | CASRGDTEAFF | TGTGCCAGCAGGGGGGACACTGAAGCTTTCTTT
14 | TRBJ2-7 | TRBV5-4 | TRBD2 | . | CASSHAGGSLEQYF | TGTGCCAGCAGCCACGCCGGCGGGAGTCTCGAGCAGTACTTC
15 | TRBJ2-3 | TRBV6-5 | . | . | CASSVTTRGTDTQYF | TGTGCCAGCTCCGTTACTACGAGGGGCACAGATACGCAGTATTTT
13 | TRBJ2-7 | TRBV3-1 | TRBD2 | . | CASNSGTSGEQYF | TGTGCCAGCAACTCCGGGACTAGTGGTGAGCAGTACTTC
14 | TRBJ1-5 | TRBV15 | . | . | CATSRDGGNQPQHF | TGTGCCACCAGCAGAGACGGAGGCAATCAGCCCCAGCATTTT
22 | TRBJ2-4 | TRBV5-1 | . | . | CASSSAPGQGGLAILAKNIQYF | TGCGCCAGCAGCTCGGCACCGGGACAGGGAGGACTAGCGATCCTAGCCAAAAACATTCAGTACTTC
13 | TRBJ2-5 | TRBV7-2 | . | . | CASSLFRGETQYF | TGTGCCAGCAGCTTATTCCGAGGAGAGACCCAGTACTTC
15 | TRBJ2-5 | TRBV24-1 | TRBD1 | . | CATSVDRGLGETQYF | TGTGCCACCAGTGTCGACAGGGGCCTTGGAGAGACCCAGTACTTC
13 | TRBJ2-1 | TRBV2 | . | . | CAIKTRTYNEQFF | TGTGCCATAAAGACCAGAACCTACAATGAGCAGTTCTTC
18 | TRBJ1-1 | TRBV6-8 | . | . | CASSYSGQGARSNTEAFF | TGTGCCAGCAGTTACTCTGGGCAGGGTGCGCGTTCGAACACTGAAGCTTTCTTT
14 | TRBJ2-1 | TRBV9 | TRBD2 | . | CASSSLAGGDEQFF | TGTGCCAGCAGCTCGTTAGCGGGGGGTGATGAGCAGTTCTTC
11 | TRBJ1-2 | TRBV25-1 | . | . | CASGPREGYTF | TGTGCCAGCGGCCCCAGAGAGGGCTACACCTTC
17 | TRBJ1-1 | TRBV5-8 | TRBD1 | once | CASSLLGQGAGNTEAFF | TGTGCCAGCAGCTTGCTGGGACAGGGGGCGGGAAACACTGAAGCTTTCTTT
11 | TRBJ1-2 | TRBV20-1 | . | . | CSAKNILSNTF | TGCAGTGCTAAGAACATACTTTCAAACACCTTC
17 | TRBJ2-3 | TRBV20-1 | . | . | CSAREIRTQAGTDTQYF | TGCAGTGCTAGAGAGATTCGGACACAGGCAGGCACAGATACGCAGTATTTT
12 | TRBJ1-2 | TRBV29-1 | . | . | CSVPMLNYGYTF | TGCAGCGTGCCAATGCTCAACTATGGCTACACCTTC
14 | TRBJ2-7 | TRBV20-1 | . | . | CSAGINRDPYEQYF | TGCAGTGCTGGTATCAACAGGGACCCCTACGAGCAGTACTTC
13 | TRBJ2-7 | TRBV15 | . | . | CATGSFPSYEQYF | TGTGCCACCGGGTCTTTCCCCTCCTACGAGCAGTACTTC
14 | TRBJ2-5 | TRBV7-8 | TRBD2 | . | CASSSPGGRETQYF | TGTGCCAGCAGCTCCCCGGGAGGCCGGGAGACCCAGTACTTC
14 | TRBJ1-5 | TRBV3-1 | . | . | CASSQADHNQPQHF | TGTGCCAGCAGCCAAGCCGATCACAATCAGCCCCAGCATTTT
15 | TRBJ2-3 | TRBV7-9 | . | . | CASSFSGQSTDTQYF | TGTGCCAGCAGCTTCTCAGGACAGAGCACAGATACGCAGTATTTT
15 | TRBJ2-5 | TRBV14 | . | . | CASPSGNRFQETQYF | TGTGCCAGCCCATCGGGAAACAGATTCCAAGAGACCCAGTACTTC
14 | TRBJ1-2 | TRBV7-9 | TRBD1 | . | CASSLVGQGSGYTF | TGTGCCAGCAGCTTAGTTGGACAGGGATCTGGCTACACCTTC
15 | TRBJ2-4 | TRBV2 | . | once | CASSIILNSKNIQYF | TGTGCCAGCAGTATCATTCTAAACTCCAAAAACATTCAGTACTTC
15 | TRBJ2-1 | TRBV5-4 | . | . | CASSLDPVTNNEQFF | TGTGCCAGCAGCCTGGACCCGGTTACCAACAATGAGCAGTTCTTC
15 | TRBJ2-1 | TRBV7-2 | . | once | CASSLVTASYNEQFF | TGTGCCAGCAGCTTAGTTACAGCTTCCTACAATGAGCAGTTCTTC
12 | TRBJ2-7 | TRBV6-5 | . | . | CASRDINYEQYF | TGTGCCAGCCGGGACATCAACTACGAGCAGTACTTC
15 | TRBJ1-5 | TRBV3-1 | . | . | CASSQGPGGQQPQHF | TGTGCCAGCAGCCAAGGGCCGGGGGGCCAGCAGCCCCAGCATTTT
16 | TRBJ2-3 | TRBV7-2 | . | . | CASSGGTIFRGDTQYF | TGTGCCAGCAGCGGGGGGACTATTTTCAGGGGGGATACGCAGTATTTT
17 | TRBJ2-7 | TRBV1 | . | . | CTSSQDRTGRDWYEQYF | TGCACCAGCAGCCAAGATCGGACAGGGAGAGATTGGTACGAGCAGTACTTC
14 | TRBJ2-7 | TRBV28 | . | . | CASSLMREFGEQYF | TGTGCCAGCAGTTTAATGCGGGAATTTGGCGAGCAGTACTTC
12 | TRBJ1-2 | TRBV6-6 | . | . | CASSVGNYGYTF | TGTGCCAGCTCCGTCGGGAACTATGGCTACACCTTC
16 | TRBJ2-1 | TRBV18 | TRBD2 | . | CASSPLVGGEGNEQFF | TGTGCCAGCTCACCACTCGTCGGGGGGGAGGGGAATGAGCAGTTCTTC
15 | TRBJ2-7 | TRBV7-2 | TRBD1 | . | CASSTTGTAPYEQYF | TGTGCCAGCAGCACGACCGGGACAGCCCCCTACGAGCAGTACTTC
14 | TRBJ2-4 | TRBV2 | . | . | CASRNGPPPNIQYF | TGTGCCAGCAGGAACGGACCCCCCCCAAACATTCAGTACTTC
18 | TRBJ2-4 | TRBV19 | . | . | CASSISSGRFLAKNIQYF | TGTGCCAGTAGTATCTCCTCTGGCAGGTTCTTAGCCAAAAACATTCAGTACTTC
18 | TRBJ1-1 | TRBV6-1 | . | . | CASRTGRGGTREDTEAFF | TGTGCCAGCCGAACCGGGAGGGGGGGAACGCGAGAAGACACTGAAGCTTTCTTT
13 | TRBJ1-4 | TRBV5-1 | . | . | CASSSLPTEKLFF | TGCGCCAGCAGCTCACTCCCAACGGAAAAACTGTTTTTT
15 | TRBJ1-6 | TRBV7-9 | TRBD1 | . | CASSLVAGGNSPLHF | TGTGCCAGCAGCTTAGTTGCAGGGGGCAATTCACCCCTCCACTTT
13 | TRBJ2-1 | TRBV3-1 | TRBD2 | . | CASSQGTSGSQFF | TGTGCCAGCAGCCAAGGGACTAGCGGGAGTCAGTTCTTC
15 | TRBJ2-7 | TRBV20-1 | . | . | CSAEGGRAGSYEQYF | TGCAGTGCTGAGGGGGGCAGGGCGGGCTCCTACGAGCAGTACTTC
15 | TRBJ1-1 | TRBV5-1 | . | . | CASSLAGTLATEAFF | TGCGCCAGCAGCTTGGCCGGAACCCTGGCCACTGAAGCTTTCTTT
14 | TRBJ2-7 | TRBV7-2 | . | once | CASSLGDRPYEQYF | TGTGCCAGCAGCTTGGGCGACAGACCCTACGAGCAGTACTTC
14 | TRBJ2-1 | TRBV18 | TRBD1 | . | CASSAGQGEREQFF | TGTGCCAGCTCCGCGGGACAGGGAGAGAGGGAGCAGTTCTTC
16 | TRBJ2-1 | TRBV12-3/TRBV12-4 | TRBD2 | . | CASSSTGTSGNNEQFF | TGTGCCAGCAGCTCTACCGGGACTAGCGGAAACAATGAGCAGTTCTTC
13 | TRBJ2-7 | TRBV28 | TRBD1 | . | CASGAETGPEQYF | TGTGCCAGCGGGGCGGAGACAGGGCCCGAGCAGTACTTC
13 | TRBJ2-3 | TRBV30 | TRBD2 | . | CAWAGTSGRAQYF | TGTGCCTGGGCCGGGACTAGCGGGAGAGCGCAGTATTTT
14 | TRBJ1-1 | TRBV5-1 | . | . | CASSFGVRGTEAFF | TGCGCCAGCAGCTTCGGGGTGAGGGGCACTGAAGCTTTCTTT
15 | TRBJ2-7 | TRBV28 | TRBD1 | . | CASRWGQPGASNEYF | TGTGCCAGCAGATGGGGACAGCCCGGGGCCTCGAACGAGTACTTC
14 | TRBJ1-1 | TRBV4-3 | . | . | CASSQGGPAIEAFF | TGCGCCAGCAGCCAAGGGGGGCCGGCCATTGAAGCTTTCTTT
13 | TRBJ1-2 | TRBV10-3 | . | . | CAISANGDYGYTF | TGTGCCATCAGTGCGAACGGCGACTATGGCTACACCTTC
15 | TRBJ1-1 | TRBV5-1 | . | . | CASSLVGTQNTEAFF | TGCGCCAGCAGCTTGGTGGGAACCCAGAACACTGAAGCTTTCTTT
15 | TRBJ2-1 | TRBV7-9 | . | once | CASSPGGGRDNEQFF | TGTGCCAGCAGCCCTGGGGGCGGGAGAGACAATGAGCAGTTCTTC
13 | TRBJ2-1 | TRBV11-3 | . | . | CASSLTRVHEQFF | TGTGCCAGCAGCTTGACCAGGGTCCATGAGCAGTTCTTC
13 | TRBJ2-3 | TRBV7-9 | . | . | CASSLGGPDTQYF | TGTGCCAGCAGCTTAGGAGGGCCAGATACGCAGTATTTT